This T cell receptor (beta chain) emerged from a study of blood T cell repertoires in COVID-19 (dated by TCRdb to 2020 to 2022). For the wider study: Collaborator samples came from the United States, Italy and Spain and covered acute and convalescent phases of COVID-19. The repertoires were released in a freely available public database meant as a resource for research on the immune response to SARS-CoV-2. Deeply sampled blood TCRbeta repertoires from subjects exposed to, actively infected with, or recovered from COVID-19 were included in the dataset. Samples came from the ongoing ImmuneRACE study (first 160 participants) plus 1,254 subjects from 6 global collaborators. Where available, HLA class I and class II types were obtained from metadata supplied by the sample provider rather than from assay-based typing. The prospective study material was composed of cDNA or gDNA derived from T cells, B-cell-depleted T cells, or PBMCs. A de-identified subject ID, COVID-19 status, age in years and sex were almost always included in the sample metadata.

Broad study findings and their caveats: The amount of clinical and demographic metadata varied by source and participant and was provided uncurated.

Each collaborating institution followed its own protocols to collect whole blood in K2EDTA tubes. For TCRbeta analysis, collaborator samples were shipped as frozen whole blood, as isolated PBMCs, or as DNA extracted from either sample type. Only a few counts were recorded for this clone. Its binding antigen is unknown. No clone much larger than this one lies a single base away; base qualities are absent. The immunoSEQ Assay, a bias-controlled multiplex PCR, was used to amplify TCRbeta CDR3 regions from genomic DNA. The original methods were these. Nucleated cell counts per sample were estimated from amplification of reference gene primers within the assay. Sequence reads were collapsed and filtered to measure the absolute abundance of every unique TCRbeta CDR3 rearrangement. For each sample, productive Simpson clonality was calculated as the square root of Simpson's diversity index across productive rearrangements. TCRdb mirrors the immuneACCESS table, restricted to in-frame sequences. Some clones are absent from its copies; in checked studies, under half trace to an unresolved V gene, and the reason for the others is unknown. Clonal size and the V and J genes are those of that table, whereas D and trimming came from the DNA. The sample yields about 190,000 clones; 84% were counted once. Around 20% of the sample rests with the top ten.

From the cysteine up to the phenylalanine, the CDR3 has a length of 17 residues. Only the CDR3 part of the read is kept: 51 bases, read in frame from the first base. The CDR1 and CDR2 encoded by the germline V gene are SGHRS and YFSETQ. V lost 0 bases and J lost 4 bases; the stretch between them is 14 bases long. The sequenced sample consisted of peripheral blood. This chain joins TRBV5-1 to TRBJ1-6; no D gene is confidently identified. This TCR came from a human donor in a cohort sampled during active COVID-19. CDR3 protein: CASSLAYQTGYNSPLHF. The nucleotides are TGCGCCAGCAGCTTGGCCTACCAGACTGGGTATAATTCACCCCTCCACTTT.